Listed below are T cell receptor beta chains from one sample, sequenced in a study of OX40 agonist ivuxolimab in advanced cancers. Clones were sequenced by immunoSEQ multiplex PCR, and TCRdb holds only the in-frame ones, with some missing. The repertoire includes around 67,000 clones, roughly 87% of them detected once, and roughly 1.3% sits in the top ten. Sequencing used CD4+ or CD8+ T cells sorted from blood, obtained in a trial of the OX40 agonist ivuxolimab. The receptors here all came from an adult with an advanced solid tumor such as melanoma, head and neck, liver or kidney cancer. Both conserved end residues are part of each CDR3. D genes are given only for firm matches. Not every row has a clone size; where given, it reads once, few, many or a size class.

d_call	j_call	clone_size	v_call	cdr3_aa	cdr3_nt
TRBD2	TRBJ2-5	.	TRBV5-1	CASSLGLAETQYF	TGCGCCAGCAGTCTCGGACTAGCTGAGACCCAGTACTTC
TRBD2	TRBJ2-1	.	TRBV29-1	CSAGKGLAGGYNEQFF	TGCAGCGCCGGCAAGGGACTAGCGGGGGGCTACAATGAGCAGTTCTTC
TRBD1	TRBJ1-5	.	TRBV6-1	CASSEPLGQYQPQHF	TGTGCCAGCAGTGAACCTTTGGGACAGTATCAGCCCCAGCATTTT
.	TRBJ2-7	.	TRBV7-2	CASSSLGYSYEQYF	TGTGCCAGCAGCTCACTGGGCTACTCCTACGAGCAGTACTTC
.	TRBJ1-5	few	TRBV4-2	CASSQDSNQPQHF	TGTGCCAGCAGCCAAGACAGCAATCAGCCCCAGCATTTT
.	TRBJ2-5	.	TRBV15	CATSTWTPVQETQYF	TGTGCCACCAGCACCTGGACGCCTGTCCAAGAGACCCAGTACTTC
.	TRBJ1-4	.	TRBV7-9	CASSWGGDEKLFF	TGTGCCAGCAGCTGGGGGGGAGATGAAAAACTGTTTTTT
.	TRBJ1-1	.	TRBV6-5	CASSNHGTEAFF	TGTGCCAGCAGCAACCACGGGACTGAAGCTTTCTTT
.	TRBJ2-1	.	TRBV7-2	CASTLRWGDEQFF	TGTGCCAGCACCTTGCGTTGGGGAGATGAGCAGTTCTTC
TRBD1	TRBJ1-2	.	TRBV7-2	CASSPGQGRGYTF	TGTGCCAGCAGCCCCGGACAGGGCCGAGGCTACACCTTC
.	TRBJ1-4	.	TRBV7-9	CASSTVRATNEKLFF	TGTGCCAGCAGCACCGTCAGGGCAACTAATGAAAAACTGTTTTTT
TRBD2	TRBJ2-5	.	TRBV30	CAWSGTSGRVGETQYF	TGTGCCTGGAGTGGGACTAGCGGGAGGGTAGGAGAGACCCAGTACTTC
TRBD1	TRBJ2-7	.	TRBV11-2	CASGLGQGSEQYF	TGTGCCAGCGGACTGGGACAGGGCTCCGAGCAGTACTTC
.	TRBJ2-3	few	TRBV6-1	CASSEAGTTNTQYF	TGTGCCAGCAGTGAAGCGGGGACGACAAATACGCAGTATTTT
TRBD1	TRBJ2-7	once	TRBV29-1	CSVGGQGRHEQYF	TGCAGCGTTGGGGGACAGGGGAGGCACGAGCAGTACTTC
.	TRBJ2-1	.	TRBV18	CASSPSRDGSSEQFF	TGTGCCAGCTCACCGTCCAGGGATGGGAGCAGTGAGCAGTTCTTC
TRBD1	TRBJ2-1	.	TRBV7-2	CASSFGTGNNEQFF	TGTGCCAGCAGCTTCGGGACAGGGAACAATGAGCAGTTCTTC
TRBD1	TRBJ2-1	.	TRBV11-1	CASSLGQGTHNEQFF	TGTGCCAGCAGCTTAGGACAGGGCACGCACAATGAGCAGTTCTTC
.	TRBJ1-6	once	TRBV6-6	CASSYKTGLNSPLHF	TGTGCCAGCAGTTACAAGACAGGACTTAATTCACCCCTCCACTTT
.	TRBJ2-3	.	TRBV28	CASSPRDSTDTQYF	TGTGCCAGCAGTCCCCGGGACAGCACAGATACGCAGTATTTT
TRBD2	TRBJ2-1	.	TRBV7-2	CASSSQAGGPPYNEQFF	TGTGCCAGCAGCTCCCAAGCGGGAGGGCCCCCCTACAATGAGCAGTTCTTC
.	TRBJ2-3	.	TRBV5-1	CASSFSRNTDTQYF	TGCGCCAGCAGCTTCAGTAGAAACACAGATACGCAGTATTTT
.	TRBJ2-1	.	TRBV30	CAWSRYPKYNEQFF	TGTGCCTGGAGTCGCTACCCCAAATACAATGAGCAGTTCTTC
.	TRBJ1-2	.	TRBV7-3	CASSLSGSSNYGYTF	TGTGCCAGCAGCTTATCGGGCAGCTCTAACTATGGCTACACCTTC
TRBD1	TRBJ1-4	.	TRBV7-2	CASSSLFMTGLNEKLFF	TGTGCCAGCAGCTCGCTCTTCATGACAGGGTTGAATGAAAAACTGTTTTTT
.	TRBJ2-2	.	TRBV7-2	CASSITTDLRTGELFF	TGTGCCAGCAGCATAACGACAGATCTTCGGACCGGGGAGCTGTTTTTT
.	TRBJ1-3	few	TRBV6-5	CASLKSLSGNTIYF	TGTGCCAGCCTAAAATCCTTGAGCGGAAACACCATATATTTT
TRBD1	TRBJ1-5	few	TRBV2	CASGTDSNQPQHF	TGTGCCAGCGGGACAGATAGCAATCAGCCCCAGCATTTT
TRBD2	TRBJ2-3	few	TRBV10-3	CAIRGTSGRAWGSTDTQYF	TGTGCCATCAGGGGGACTAGCGGGAGGGCCTGGGGTAGCACAGATACGCAGTATTTT
.	TRBJ1-1	.	TRBV6-6	CASSGGGPEAFF	TGTGCCAGCAGTGGGGGGGGGCCTGAAGCTTTCTTT
.	TRBJ2-2	.	TRBV7-2	CASSLGGREWAGELFF	TGTGCCAGCAGCTTAGGCGGCAGGGAATGGGCCGGGGAGCTGTTTTTT
TRBD1	TRBJ2-7	.	TRBV7-9	CASSLGTGGSYEQYF	TGTGCCAGCAGCTTAGGAACAGGGGGTTCCTACGAGCAGTACTTC
.	TRBJ2-2	.	TRBV6-1	CASRPGQTNTGELFF	TGTGCCAGCAGGCCTGGACAGACGAACACCGGGGAGCTGTTTTTT
.	TRBJ1-4	.	TRBV11-2	CASSYLRAPGLFF	TGTGCCAGCAGCTACCTCCGGGCCCCGGGGCTGTTTTTT
TRBD1	TRBJ1-2	.	TRBV29-1	CSVQGQVPYGYTF	TGCAGCGTCCAGGGACAGGTTCCATATGGCTACACCTTC
TRBD2	TRBJ2-1	.	TRBV11-2	CASSAGLADNEQFF	TGTGCCAGCAGCGCGGGACTAGCGGACAATGAGCAGTTCTTC
.	TRBJ1-1	.	TRBV19	CASSISENTEAFF	TGTGCCAGTAGTATCAGTGAGAACACTGAAGCTTTCTTT
TRBD2	TRBJ2-3	.	TRBV5-1	CASSLGLAGGPGTDTQYF	TGCGCCAGCAGCTTGGGTTTAGCGGGGGGGCCGGGCACAGATACGCAGTATTTT
TRBD1	TRBJ2-5	.	TRBV25-1	CASSLIQGMGETQYF	TGTGCCAGCAGCCTAATACAGGGGATGGGGGAGACCCAGTACTTC
.	TRBJ2-7	once	TRBV11-2	CASSLTFEGEQYF	TGTGCCAGCAGCTTAACATTCGAGGGGGAGCAGTACTTC
TRBD1	TRBJ2-5	.	TRBV6-1	CASSEADREETQYF	TGTGCCAGCAGTGAAGCGGACAGGGAAGAGACCCAGTACTTC
TRBD1	TRBJ1-1	.	TRBV6-1	CASSGDPGTGGVLIGEAFF	TGTGCCAGCAGTGGCGACCCCGGGACAGGGGGCGTTCTAATAGGAGAAGCTTTCTTT
TRBD1	TRBJ1-5	.	TRBV15	CATSRLTGANQPQHF	TGTGCCACCAGCAGGCTGACAGGGGCCAATCAGCCCCAGCATTTT
TRBD1	TRBJ2-7	once	TRBV9	CASSPRTGPYEQYF	TGTGCCAGCAGCCCCCGGACAGGGCCCTACGAGCAGTACTTC
TRBD1	TRBJ1-1	.	TRBV6-5	CASSSGQTNTEAFF	TGTGCCAGCAGTTCGGGACAGACGAACACTGAAGCTTTCTTT
TRBD1	TRBJ2-2	once	TRBV5-1	CASSTGQVNTGELFF	TGCGCCAGCAGCACGGGACAGGTGAACACCGGGGAGCTGTTTTTT
TRBD1	TRBJ1-5	.	TRBV28	CASSNDRGQYSNQPQHF	TGTGCCAGCAGTAACGACAGGGGCCAATATAGCAATCAGCCCCAGCATTTT
.	TRBJ1-4	.	TRBV4-1	CASRQTGTNEKLFF	TGCGCCAGCAGACAAACAGGGACTAATGAAAAACTGTTTTTT
.	TRBJ1-1	few	TRBV4-1	CASSQAGSSFMNTEAFF	TGCGCCAGCAGCCAAGCAGGGAGTTCCTTCATGAACACTGAAGCTTTCTTT
TRBD2	TRBJ2-3	.	TRBV7-2	CASSLLGGGTDTQYF	TGTGCCAGCAGCTTACTGGGGGGGGGCACAGATACGCAGTATTTT
.	TRBJ2-7	.	TRBV28	CASSLLQGARHEQYF	TGTGCCAGCAGTCTCCTACAGGGAGCGAGACACGAGCAGTACTTC
.	TRBJ2-3	few	TRBV30	CAWSVQGRVSTDTQYF	TGTGCCTGGAGTGTACAAGGCAGGGTTAGCACAGATACGCAGTATTTT
.	TRBJ2-7	.	TRBV6-6	CASNEQGTEQYF	TGTGCCAGCAACGAACAGGGTACCGAGCAGTACTTC
.	TRBJ1-2	.	TRBV19	CASTLGTEVPLGGYTF	TGTGCCAGTACCCTGGGGACGGAGGTGCCTCTGGGTGGCTACACCTTC
.	TRBJ1-6	.	TRBV28	CASSTPQGYSPLHF	TGTGCCAGCAGTACCCCACAGGGTTATTCACCCCTCCACTTT